This T cell receptor beta chain was identified during a study of tumor-infiltrating lymphocytes in primary liver carcinoma. From about 530 ng total RNA, TCR beta cDNA was generated with a primer in the constant region. Each TCR beta library was derived from three nested multiplex PCR rounds that employed slightly modified ARM-PCR. Running 10 cycles apiece, the first two PCR rounds relied on TRBV1-TRBV30 forward primers together with a C-beta reverse primer. TCRdb ran MiXCR on the multiplex PCR reads and lists one entry per CDR3 protein. This table holds fewer than 250,000 distinct CDR3 sequences, just under 85% found once. This clonotype was counted once. The junction does not match germline at one end; this may be a read error. From germline, CDR1 is MNHNS and CDR2 SASEGT. This CDR3 is built from 15 residues. Co-extraction of both nucleic acids (RNA and DNA) used roughly 18-32 mg of unsorted bulk tissue. Sampling was performed at five separate regions of each tumor.

The source material was tumor tissue from primary liver carcinoma. The rearrangement links TRBV6-1 to TRBJ2-3; 12 bases agree with TRBD2. The clonotype originates from a man aged 35-49 years with primary liver carcinoma and hepatitis B virus infection. The CDR3 reads CANSDLAGGGDTQYF. CDR3 in DNA: TGTGCCAACAGTGATCTAGCGGGAGGGGGAGATACACAGTATTTT.